These 20 T cell receptor beta chains were sequenced from one sample in a study of T cell responses to AZD1222 COVID-19 vaccine. Assay used: immunoSEQ multiplex PCR; TCRdb lists only in-frame clones, some missing. This table has 100,000 to 150,000 clones, around nine tenths appearing once. The input for sequencing was peripheral blood, taken 28 days after the second AZD1222 dose. These receptors all stem from an adult who received the AZD1222 COVID-19 vaccine.

The rearrangement uses TRBV5-1 and TRBJ1-4; D is ambiguous. CDR3 length equals 15 residues. Germline V gives CDR1 SGHRS, CDR2 YFSETQ. V was clipped by 4 bases and J by 1 base, with 11 bases between them. The CDR3 DNA reads as TGCGCCAGCAGCGACATTGCTGGAACTAATGAAAAACTGTTTTTT. This encodes CASSDIAGTNEKLFF.

The genes are TRBV7-9 and TRBJ2-1; 7 positions agree with TRBD2. This CDR3 is 13 amino acids long. The trim removed 1 base at V and 9 bases at J, leaving 3 bases unmatched. Germline-derived CDR1 and CDR2 are SEHNR and FQNEAQ (reference sequence). The CDR3 reads CASSLGLAGEQFF. Written as DNA, the CDR3 is TGTGCCAGCAGCTTAGGACTAGCAGGTGAGCAGTTCTTC.

This chain uses TRBV4-3 with TRBJ1-2; weak D call: TRBD1 (5 bases). Germline V gene lookup returns CDR1 LGHNA and CDR2 YSLEER. V shed 1 base and J shed 1 base, with 16 bases lying between them. The CDR3 loop spans 17 amino acids. Here the CDR3 reads CASSQAFGAGGNYGYTF. The DNA of the CDR3 is TGCGCCAGCAGCCAAGCTTTCGGGGCAGGAGGTAACTATGGCTACACCTTC.

J is TRBJ1-4 and V is TRBV19; D call uncertain. Looked up from germline, CDR1 is LNHDA and CDR2 is SQIVND (reference sequence). V was pared by 4 bases and J by 5 bases, with 17 bases between. The CDR3 length is 16 residues. The CDR3 here is CASSKIKTRGNEKLFF. For the CDR3, the DNA is TGTGCCAGTAGTAAGATAAAGACCCGAGGAAATGAAAAACTGTTTTTT.

The chain carries TRBV3-1 (or the pseudogene TRBV3-2) and TRBJ1-2; D might be TRBD1 (6 bases). The CDR3 spans 16 residues. Per the germline V gene, CDR1 is LGHDT and CDR2 is YNNKEL (reference sequence). Trimming removed 2 bases at V and 3 bases at J, with 16 bases between. CDR3 residues: CASSQNRVGWDYGYTF. In nucleotides, the CDR3 is TGTGCCAGCAGCCAAAACAGGGTTGGGTGGGACTATGGCTACACCTTC.

The chain joins TRBV4-3 to TRBJ2-2, with 8 positions matching TRBD1. Germline V gene sequence: CDR1 LGHNA, CDR2 YSLEER. V was clipped by 1 base and J by 4 bases; unmatched bases: 14. The CDR3 is 19 amino acids. This CDR3 is CASSQARPRQGLSTGELFF. Here the CDR3 DNA reads TGCGCCAGCAGCCAAGCCCGCCCTAGACAGGGGCTCAGCACCGGGGAGCTGTTTTTT.

This chain joins TRBV7-2 and TRBJ2-7; D is ambiguous. Germline V gene sequence: CDR1 SGHTA, CDR2 FQGNSA. V was shortened by 1 base and J by 6 bases, with 7 bases between the two germline ends. The CDR3 has 12 residues. CDR3 sequence: CASSLGRLEQYF. Written as DNA, the CDR3 is TGTGCCAGCAGCTTAGGGCGGCTCGAGCAGTACTTC. Full variable domain (outside the CDR3, taken from reference TRBV7-2 and TRBJ2-7): GAGVSQSPSNKVTEKGKDVELRCDPISGHTALYWYRQSLGQGLEFLIYFQGNSAPDKSGLPSDRFSAERTGGSVSTLTIQRTQQEDSAVYLCASSLGRLEQYFGPGTRLTVT.

The chain employs TRBV7-3 and TRBJ1-2; 7 bases are shared with TRBD1. CDR3 length equals 14 residues. Trimming took 5 bases from V and 0 from J; bases not matched to a gene: 3. CDR1 is SGHTA and CDR2 is FQGTGA in the germline V gene. This CDR3 reads CASSPTGANYGYTF. The CDR3, as DNA: TGTGCCAGCAGCCCAACAGGGGCTAACTATGGCTACACCTTC.

V usage is TRBV7-2 and J usage is TRBJ2-4; 9 bases agree with TRBD2. Germline loops: CDR1 SGHTA, CDR2 FQGNSA. V lost 5 bases, J lost 1 base, and 6 bases stayed unmatched. CDR3 length equals 16 residues. The CDR3 is CASSNLAGAAKNIQYF. CDR3 in DNA: TGTGCCAGCAGCAACTTAGCGGGGGCGGCCAAAAACATTCAGTACTTC.

The chain links TRBV19 to TRBJ2-1; 9 nucleotides line up with TRBD2. The germline gives CDR1 LNHDA, CDR2 SQIVND (reference sequence). This CDR3 spans 14 amino acids. V dropped 5 bases and J dropped 6; count of bases not matched to a gene: 5. In nucleotides, the CDR3 is TGTGCCAGTAGTCCAGGGGGACTAGCCAATGAGCAGTTCTTC. Residues: CASSPGGLANEQFF.

The rearrangement links TRBV9 to TRBJ1-1, with D unclear. The CDR3 runs to 13 residues. Trimming stripped 0 bases from V and 6 bases from J, with 9 bases between. The V gene's germline CDR1 is SGDLS and CDR2 YYNGEE. Here the CDR3 DNA reads TGTGCCAGCAGCGTAGTAGAGAGCGCTGAAGCTTTCTTT. Encoded protein: CASSVVESAEAFF.

The V and J genes are TRBV27 and TRBJ2-4, with D maybe TRBD1 (5 bases). Trimming took 8 bases from V and 0 from J, leaving 17 bases between them. Germline loops: CDR1 MNHEY, CDR2 SMNVEV (reference sequence). There are 16 residues in the CDR3. CDR3 amino acids: CASVLIGALAKNIQYF. The CDR3 DNA is TGTGCCAGCGTCCTTATAGGGGCCCTAGCCAAAAACATTCAGTACTTC.

This clone was picked up a small number of times. This sequence joins TRBV9 and TRBJ1-2; D is undetermined. Germline CDR1 reads SGDLS; CDR2 reads YYNGEE. This CDR3 is 14 amino acids long. The V end lost 3 bases, the J end lost 2 bases, and 11 bases lay between the germline ends. In DNA, the CDR3 is TGTGCCAGCAGCGGGGAATCGGGGAACTATGGCTACACCTTC. Translating gives CASSGESGNYGYTF.

The V call is TRBV2, the J call TRBJ1-1; D gene ambiguous. V lost 0 bases and J 7 bases, leaving 15 bases between the germline ends. Per the germline V gene, CDR1 is SNHLY and CDR2 is FYNNEI. This CDR3 contains 15 residues. DNA for the CDR3: TGTGCCAGCAGTGAAGCTCGGGGATACAGTGGTGAAGCTTTCTTT. It yields the protein CASSEARGYSGEAFF.

The V call is TRBV4-1, the J call TRBJ1-1; the match to TRBD1 covers 9 bases. The V gene end was trimmed by 4 bases and the J gene end by 0 bases; junction bases not matched to a gene: 12. The CDR3 consists of 18 residues. Germline-derived CDR1 and CDR2 are MGHRA and YSYEKL. CDR3: CASSREPGQGKVNTEAFF. The CDR3 DNA reads TGCGCCAGCAGCCGGGAACCGGGACAGGGTAAAGTGAACACTGAAGCTTTCTTT.

The rearrangement joins TRBV29-1 to TRBJ2-2; D is uncertain. The CDR3 loop spans 13 amino acids. Trimming shortened V by 3 bases and J by 5 bases, and 10 bases separated the two germline ends. Germline CDR1 is SQVTM and CDR2 is ANQGSEA. The CDR3 reads CSVDKGVTGELFF. Here the CDR3 DNA reads TGCAGCGTTGACAAGGGTGTTACCGGGGAGCTGTTTTTT.

The gene calls are TRBV7-7 and TRBJ2-3; D is tentatively TRBD1 or TRBD2 (5 bases each). Trimming left V 10 bases short and J 1 base short, with 21 bases between. Germline-derived CDR1 and CDR2 are SSHAT and FNYEAQ (reference sequence). The CDR3 has 16 residues. This chain's CDR3 is CATPRTPIGGTDTQYF. The CDR3 DNA reads as TGTGCCACCCCACGGACACCAATCGGGGGCACAGATACGCAGTATTTT.

The rearrangement links TRBV11-2 to TRBJ1-2; unclear D gene. Trimming removed 1 base from V and 8 bases from J, with 11 bases in between. The CDR3 covers 13 residues. Germline CDR1 reads SGHAT; CDR2 reads FQNNGV. For the CDR3, the DNA is TGTGCCAGCAGCTTAGCCCCATCTGACGGCTACACCTTC. Translation: CASSLAPSDGYTF.

V gene TRBV11-3 combines with J gene TRBJ2-7; D possibly corresponds to TRBD1 (5 bases). Germline V gene lookup returns CDR1 SGHNT and CDR2 YENEEA. The V end lost 5 bases, the J end lost 1 base, and 15 bases lay between the germline ends. CDR3 length equals 15 residues. CDR3 sequence: CASSARQTFSYEQYF. CDR3 in DNA: TGTGCCAGCAGCGCCCGACAGACCTTTTCCTACGAGCAGTACTTC.

The genes are TRBV28 and TRBJ2-5, with a tentative D call TRBD2 (6 bases). V lost 4 bases, J lost 4 bases, and 16 bases lay in between. Per germline, CDR1 MDHEN and CDR2 SYDVKM. The length of the CDR3 is 15 residues. CDR3 nucleotide sequence: TGTGCCAGCAGTTCCCCCTCCGGGAGCAGAGAGACCCAGTACTTC. Its protein product is CASSSPSGSRETQYF.